This T cell receptor beta chain was identified during a study of PD-1 blockade in classical Hodgkin lymphoma. The study, taken as a whole, reports: Significantly greater TCR diversity emerged by C4D1 in CD4+ cells but not CD8+ cells. Among the patients, those starting nivolumab under 1 year after ASCT were excluded.

Relapse was seen in all patients after autologous stem cell transplantation, and brentuximab vedotin exposure was variable. Responses achieved at best were complete response, partial response or progressive disease. Clones were sequenced by immunoSEQ multiplex PCR, and TCRdb holds only the in-frame ones, with some missing. The repertoire includes tens of thousands of clones, about 73% of them detected once, and roughly 11% sits in the top ten. Worth noting for this clone: Antigen specificity is unknown.

The source was peripheral blood mononuclear cells (PBMCs), collected at baseline. This receptor was obtained from a human donor with classical Hodgkin lymphoma.

CDR3 region: CASSLGQLFSGNTIYF. The CDR3 coding sequence is TGTGCCAGCAGCTTAGGACAGCTCTTCTCTGGAAACACCATATATTTT. V gene TRBV11-3 combines with J gene TRBJ1-3; D is possibly TRBD1 (5 bases). CDR1 is SGHNT and CDR2 is YENEEA in the germline V gene. With 1 base removed from V and 0 bases from J, the gap between germline ends came to 10 bases. The CDR3 consists of 16 residues.